The rows below give T cell receptor beta chains drawn from one sample of a study of cytotoxic CD8 clonotypes in ibrutinib-treated CLL. Sequencing used immunoSEQ multiplex PCR; TCRdb keeps in-frame clones, though not all of them. The sample holds around 70,000 clones, about 63% seen once. This sample comprised PBMCs, obtained after 12 months of ibrutinib treatment. The receptors derive from a human donor with chronic lymphocytic leukemia. CDR3s include the opening cysteine and the closing phenylalanine or tryptophan. A D gene is named only where the DNA matches it firmly. Size tells how often a clone was seen (once, few, many) or the class of an expanded clone, and some rows leave it out.

TRBJ1-2	TRBV28	NA	TRBD1	CASRLGGTGGPNYGYTF	TGTGCCAGCCGCCTAGGAGGGACAGGGGGCCCTAACTATGGCTACACCTTC
TRBJ1-4	TRBV7-9	NA	NA	CASSLEDSFNEKLFF	TGTGCCAGCAGCTTAGAGGACAGCTTCAATGAAAAACTGTTTTTT
TRBJ2-5	TRBV29-1	NA	NA	CSVVRGSQETQYF	TGCAGCGTTGTGAGGGGTAGCCAAGAGACCCAGTACTTC
TRBJ1-1	TRBV6-5	NA	NA	CASSPQGSAEAFF	TGTGCCAGCAGTCCCCAGGGGAGCGCTGAAGCTTTCTTT
TRBJ2-2	TRBV5-4	once	NA	CASSSYSGRNTGELFF	TGTGCCAGCAGCTCCTACAGTGGAAGGAACACCGGGGAGCTGTTTTTT
TRBJ2-2	TRBV28	NA	TRBD2	CASSLLKGLANAGELFF	TGTGCCAGCAGTTTATTGAAGGGACTAGCGAACGCCGGGGAGCTGTTTTTT
TRBJ1-1	TRBV6-6	NA	TRBD1	CASSYPPQGTNTEAFF	TGTGCCAGCAGTTACCCCCCACAGGGGACGAACACTGAAGCTTTCTTT
TRBJ1-2	TRBV7-9	NA	NA	CASSPNRGPANYGYTF	TGTGCCAGCAGCCCGAACCGGGGCCCAGCTAACTATGGCTACACCTTC
TRBJ2-7	TRBV2	NA	NA	CASSEFVAYEQYF	TGTGCCAGCAGTGAATTTGTAGCCTACGAGCAGTACTTC
TRBJ1-2	TRBV18	once	NA	CASATGSANYGYTF	TGTGCCAGCGCCACAGGCTCTGCTAACTATGGCTACACCTTC
TRBJ1-1	TRBV6-5	NA	NA	CASIRDRQAEAFF	TGTGCCAGCATCCGAGACAGGCAAGCTGAAGCTTTCTTT
TRBJ2-5	TRBV21-1	few	NA	CASSRGVRDF	TGTGCCAGCAGCAGGGGGGTGCGGGACTTC
TRBJ1-5	TRBV18	few	TRBD1	CASSKDRGDNQPQHF	TGTGCCAGCTCAAAGGACAGGGGGGACAATCAGCCCCAGCATTTT
TRBJ2-3	TRBV14	NA	TRBD1	CASSRGQVRTDTQYF	TGTGCCAGCAGCCGGGGACAGGTCCGAACAGATACGCAGTATTTT
TRBJ2-5	TRBV6-1	NA	NA	CASSGKAGTGKKETQYF	TGTGCCAGCAGTGGAAAGGCCGGGACTGGGAAGAAAGAGACCCAGTACTTC
TRBJ2-7	TRBV19	NA	NA	CASSIDYEQYF	TGTGCCAGTAGTATAGACTACGAGCAGTACTTC
TRBJ1-5	TRBV5-6	NA	NA	CASSFNQPQHF	TGTGCCAGCAGCTTTAATCAGCCCCAGCATTTT
TRBJ1-2	TRBV7-8	NA	NA	CASSLEAVAGYTF	TGTGCCAGCAGCTTAGAAGCGGTGGCTGGCTACACCTTC
TRBJ2-3	TRBV9	NA	TRBD1	CASSVAGQDTDTQYF	TGTGCCAGCAGCGTAGCGGGACAGGACACAGATACGCAGTATTTT
TRBJ2-5	TRBV7-8	NA	TRBD2	CASSNRGLAGAFETQYF	TGTGCCAGCAGCAACCGAGGACTAGCGGGGGCTTTTGAGACCCAGTACTTC
TRBJ1-4	TRBV7-9	NA	NA	CASSLVRGEKLFF	TGTGCCAGCAGCTTAGTACGCGGCGAAAAACTGTTTTTT
TRBJ1-3	TRBV19	NA	TRBD1	CASRRQGQTVSGNTIYF	TGTGCCAGTAGACGGCAGGGACAGACTGTCTCTGGAAACACCATATATTTT
TRBJ2-3	TRBV6-5	NA	TRBD1	CASSADRGGPDTQYF	TGTGCCAGCAGTGCGGACAGGGGAGGTCCAGATACGCAGTATTTT
TRBJ2-7	TRBV5-1	NA	TRBD1	CASSPRGKSYEQYF	TGCGCCAGCAGCCCCAGGGGGAAATCCTACGAGCAGTACTTC
TRBJ1-4	TRBV9	NA	NA	CASSVVGVTGEKLFF	TGTGCCAGCAGCGTAGTAGGTGTGACCGGTGAAAAACTGTTTTTT
TRBJ1-4	TRBV28	NA	NA	CASREGGSEKLFF	TGTGCCAGCAGAGAGGGGGGCAGTGAAAAACTGTTTTTT
TRBJ1-1	TRBV9	once	NA	CASSVGVAKEAFF	TGTGCCAGCAGCGTGGGGGTCGCGAAGGAAGCTTTCTTT
TRBJ1-4	TRBV7-3	NA	NA	CASSLTGSANEKLFF	TGTGCCAGCAGCTTAACCGGTAGTGCCAATGAAAAACTGTTTTTT
TRBJ1-4	TRBV7-9	NA	TRBD1	CASSAQTGASEKLFF	TGTGCCAGCAGCGCCCAAACAGGGGCGTCTGAAAAACTGTTTTTT
TRBJ2-7	TRBV4-2	NA	NA	CASSQDPRGPAGEQYF	TGTGCCAGCAGCCAAGATCCCCGGGGACCAGCCGGCGAGCAGTACTTC
TRBJ1-5	TRBV10-3	few	TRBD1	CAISVTGGSNQPQHF	TGTGCCATCAGTGTCACAGGGGGGAGCAATCAGCCCCAGCATTTT
TRBJ2-7	TRBV27	NA	NA	CASSLSGGSTYEQYF	TGTGCCAGCAGTTTATCCGGGGGTTCTACCTACGAGCAGTACTTC
TRBJ2-5	TRBV5-1	NA	TRBD1	CASSLAGQGKETQYF	TGCGCCAGCAGCTTGGCCGGACAGGGGAAAGAGACCCAGTACTTC
TRBJ1-4	TRBV7-8	few	TRBD1	CASSPRQGAGVGEKLFF	TGTGCCAGCAGCCCCAGACAGGGGGCGGGGGTTGGTGAAAAACTGTTTTTT
TRBJ2-1	TRBV28	NA	TRBD1	CASSFRTGYNEQFF	TGTGCCAGCAGTTTCCGGACAGGGTACAATGAGCAGTTCTTC
TRBJ2-7	TRBV29-1	NA	NA	CSVLGEPYEQYF	TGCAGCGTTCTAGGGGAACCCTACGAGCAGTACTTC
TRBJ1-6	TRBV25-1	NA	NA	CASTPDGSSYNSPLHF	TGTGCCAGCACCCCAGATGGGAGCTCCTATAATTCACCCCTCCACTTT
TRBJ1-1	TRBV6-1	few	NA	CASSDGEAEAFF	TGTGCCAGCAGTGACGGCGAAGCGGAAGCTTTCTTT
TRBJ2-2	TRBV4-1	NA	NA	CASSHGPTGELFF	TGCGCCAGCAGCCATGGACCCACCGGGGAGCTGTTTTTT
TRBJ1-5	TRBV19	NA	NA	CASSPGRASGNQPQHF	TGTGCCAGTAGTCCGGGAAGGGCCTCCGGCAATCAGCCCCAGCATTTT
TRBJ2-7	TRBV7-2	NA	TRBD2	CASSLGRGAYEQYF	TGTGCCAGCAGCTTAGGGCGGGGGGCCTACGAGCAGTACTTC
TRBJ1-6	TRBV30	few	NA	CAWVSSYNSPLHF	TGTGCCTGGGTGAGCTCCTATAATTCACCCCTCCACTTT
TRBJ1-1	TRBV5-1	NA	NA	CASSLVDRGTEAFF	TGCGCCAGCAGCTTGGTTGATCGGGGCACTGAAGCTTTCTTT
TRBJ2-2	TRBV5-5	few	NA	CASSLVGGTGELFF	TGTGCCAGCAGCTTGGTAGGGGGGACCGGGGAGCTGTTTTTT
TRBJ2-2	TRBV6-5	once	NA	CASKHQGTGELFF	TGTGCCAGCAAACATCAGGGCACCGGGGAGCTGTTTTTT
TRBJ2-6	TRBV7-6	NA	NA	CASSYLGDGTNVLTF	TGTGCCAGCAGCTACCTAGGTGATGGGACCAACGTCCTGACTTTC
TRBJ2-2	TRBV11-2	NA	TRBD1	CASSLLRGRQTGELFF	TGTGCCAGCAGCTTGCTTAGGGGGCGGCAGACCGGGGAGCTGTTTTTT
TRBJ1-4	TRBV18	NA	NA	CASSPRPAATNEKLFF	TGTGCCAGCTCACCACGACCAGCTGCAACTAATGAAAAACTGTTTTTT
TRBJ1-4	TRBV27	NA	TRBD1	CASSLAAGGRYEKLFF	TGTGCCAGCAGTCTCGCGGCAGGGGGCCGGTATGAAAAACTGTTTTTT
TRBJ2-5	TRBV18	NA	NA	CASSPPGLKETQYF	TGTGCCAGCTCACCACCGGGACTCAAAGAGACCCAGTACTTC
TRBJ2-3	TRBV19	NA	TRBD1	CASSTDRADTQYF	TGTGCCAGTAGTACCGACAGGGCAGATACGCAGTATTTT
TRBJ1-2	TRBV5-4	few	NA	CATRSRYRARGYTF	TGTGCCACCCGTTCCCGTTACAGGGCACGAGGCTACACCTTC
TRBJ2-1	TRBV18	NA	TRBD1	CASSPWGQGGDEQFF	TGTGCCAGCTCCCCTTGGGGACAGGGAGGGGATGAGCAGTTCTTC
TRBJ1-6	TRBV5-1	NA	NA	CASSVTEGHNSPLHF	TGCGCCAGCAGCGTGACAGAGGGCCATAATTCACCCCTCCACTTT
TRBJ2-6	TRBV5-1	once	TRBD2	CASTAGAPGANVLTF	TGCGCCAGCACCGCGGGAGCGCCTGGGGCCAACGTCCTGACTTTC